These 13 T cell receptor beta chains were sequenced from one sample in a study of T cell changes during pregnancy in multiple sclerosis (dated by TCRdb to about 2019). Library preparation was by the immunoSEQ multiplex PCR assay. TCRdb's version of the immuneACCESS table is confined to in-frame rearrangements and falls short of the full clone set. An unresolved V gene accounts for under half of the shortfall where checked; the remainder is of unknown origin. The sample contains around 40,000 clones, 80% to 95% of them found a single time. 26% of the sample is in the top ten clones. Sequencing used CD8+ T cells from peripheral blood mononuclear cells, obtained before pregnancy. The origin of the receptors is a female donor with multiple sclerosis, enrolled in a pregnancy study.

The chain joins TRBV11-2 to TRBJ2-1, with D possibly being TRBD2 (7 bases). The V end was cut by 5 bases, the J end by 6 bases, with 20 bases between. The CDR3 is 16 residues long. The V gene's germline CDR1 is SGHAT and CDR2 FQNNGV. CDR3 DNA sequence: TGTGCCAGCAGCCCGCCACGGGGGGCAATTAGCAATGAGCAGTTCTTC. It is translated as CASSPPRGAISNEQFF.

The chain has TRBV4-1 and TRBJ2-5; 10 positions agree with TRBD1. V shed 6 bases, J shed 4 bases, and the junction held 8 bases outside the gene matches. The CDR3 length is 15 residues. Germline V lookup: CDR1 MGHRA, CDR2 YSYEKL. For the CDR3, the DNA is TGCGCCAGCAGTCTCCGACAGGGGGCATCAGAGACCCAGTACTTC. Translated: CASSLRQGASETQYF.

The J gene is TRBJ2-2, the V gene TRBV5-1; TRBD1 matches at 7 bases. Per the germline V gene, CDR1 is SGHRS and CDR2 is YFSETQ. V trimming: 4 bases; J trimming: 0 bases; junction bases outside the gene matches: 3. The CDR3 totals 15 residues. CDR3: CASSRDRANTGELFF. The CDR3 DNA is TGCGCCAGCAGCAGGGACAGAGCGAACACCGGGGAGCTGTTTTTT.

The rearrangement joins TRBV7-8 to TRBJ2-1, with 7 bases matching TRBD2. V shed 6 bases, J shed 10 bases, and the junction held 24 bases outside the gene matches. This CDR3 comprises 18 residues. Germline V CDR1 and CDR2: SGHVS, FQNEAQ. The CDR3 bases are TGTGCCAGCAGACATACGCCAAGGGCGGGAGCTCCTTGGGGCGAGCAGTTCTTC. It codes for CASRHTPRAGAPWGEQFF.

CDR3 residues: CASSQRDRGREEKLFF. The CDR3 bases are TGCGCCAGCAGCCAAAGGGACAGGGGGCGCGAGGAAAAACTGTTTTTT. V gene TRBV4-1 combines with J gene TRBJ1-4; 12 bases fit TRBD1. CDR1 is MGHRA and CDR2 is YSYEKL in the germline V gene. The junction had 6 bases not matched to a gene; V was cut back by 2 bases and J by 8 bases. CDR3 size: 16 residues.

V gene TRBV27 combines with J gene TRBJ2-7, with 9 bases fitting TRBD2. This CDR3 is 14 amino acids long. V lost 5 bases, J lost 3 bases, and 5 bases stayed unmatched. Germline CDR1 is MNHEY and CDR2 is SMNVEV (reference sequence). The CDR3 is CASSRSGRRYEQYF. Written as DNA, the CDR3 is TGTGCCAGCAGTCGAAGCGGGAGGCGCTACGAGCAGTACTTC.

This rearrangement joins TRBV4-1 to TRBJ1-1, with D hard to call. This CDR3 has 15 residues. Germline V lookup: CDR1 MGHRA, CDR2 YSYEKL. V lost 0 bases to trimming and J lost 4 bases, with 12 bases between them. CDR3 nucleotides: TGCGCCAGCAGCCAAGATCGAGCGGCTTTCACTGAAGCTTTCTTT. It yields the protein CASSQDRAAFTEAFF.

The genes are TRBV27 and TRBJ2-1; a weak D match, TRBD2 (6 bases). Trimming pared 5 bases from V and 6 bases from J, leaving 11 bases between. The length of the CDR3 is 13 residues. Germline lookup yields CDR1 MNHEY and CDR2 SMNVEV (reference sequence). The CDR3 DNA sequence: TGTGCCAGCAGTACCACTAGCTTCAATGAGCAGTTCTTC. Translated, it gives CASSTTSFNEQFF.

The chain employs TRBV7-8 and TRBJ2-7, with 7 positions matching TRBD2. The germline gives CDR1 SGHVS, CDR2 FQNEAQ. This CDR3 is built from 16 residues. J was trimmed by 6 bases and V by 5 bases; bases with no gene match: 16. CDR3 in amino acids: CASSPAGSGKGLEQYF. The DNA of the CDR3 is TGTGCCAGCAGCCCCGCGGGGAGCGGGAAGGGGCTCGAGCAGTACTTC.

The chain joins TRBV7-9 to TRBJ1-3; the D gene is possibly TRBD1 (5 bases). The germline V gene has CDR1 SEHNR and CDR2 FQNEAQ (reference sequence). V lost 5 bases to trimming and J lost 0 bases, with 8 bases between them. The CDR3 extends over 14 amino acids. Written as DNA, the CDR3 is TGTGCCAGCAGCCCGGACACCTCTGGAAACACCATATATTTT. Amino acids: CASSPDTSGNTIYF.

This rearrangement joins TRBV27 to TRBJ1-1, with D maybe TRBD1 (5 bases). Germline lookup yields CDR1 MNHEY and CDR2 SMNVEV (reference sequence). This CDR3 region has 13 residues. V was trimmed by 3 bases and J by 6 bases, leaving 11 bases between them. As DNA, the CDR3 is TGTGCCAGCAGTTTTACCAGGGCGGCTGAAGCTTTCTTT. Protein product: CASSFTRAAEAFF.

The chain employs TRBV10-3 and TRBJ1-1; D remains ambiguous. The CDR3 loop spans 11 amino acids. V shed 11 bases and J shed 4 bases, with 11 bases lying between them. Germline CDR1 ENHRY, CDR2 SYGVKD. The CDR3, as DNA: TGTGCCGCGGGAAAGGGCACTGAAGCTTTCTTT. This gives the protein CAAGKGTEAFF.

V and J are TRBV28 and TRBJ2-5, with a tentative D call TRBD1 (5 bases). Trimming removed 5 bases at V and 0 bases at J, with 10 bases between. Germline assignment: CDR1 MDHEN and CDR2 SYDVKM. The length of the CDR3 is 14 residues. DNA for the CDR3: TGTGCCAGCAGTGGGTACAGGCACCAAGAGACCCAGTACTTC. Protein product: CASSGYRHQETQYF.